These 25 T cell receptor beta chains came from one sample sequenced in a study of blood T cell repertoires in COVID-19. The table came from immunoSEQ multiplex PCR; TCRdb's copy has only in-frame clones and leaves some out. The data show approximately 24,000 clones, roughly 84% seen once. The source material was peripheral blood. Source of these receptors: a human donor in a cohort sampled during active COVID-19.

The rearrangement uses TRBV30 and TRBJ2-6, with D unclear. The CDR3 extends over 15 amino acids. The V gene's germline CDR1 is GTSNPN and CDR2 SVGIG (reference sequence). Trimming took off 1 base at V and 0 bases at J, with 7 bases between the two ends. The chain's CDR3 is CAWSGLLSGANVLTF. CDR3 DNA sequence: TGTGCCTGGAGTGGACTGCTCTCTGGGGCCAACGTCCTGACTTTC.

This sequence joins TRBV28 and TRBJ1-2; D remains unclear. With 4 bases removed from V and 1 base from J, the gap between germline ends came to 7 bases. Germline V gene data show CDR1 as MDHEN and CDR2 as SYDVKM. The CDR3 is 13 residues long. This CDR3 reads CASSSGNNYGYTF. CDR3 nucleotide sequence: TGTGCCAGCAGTTCGGGAAATAACTATGGCTACACCTTC.

CDR3 in amino acids: CASSQDRGVQPQHF. CDR3 nucleotides: TGTGCCAGCAGCCAAGATCGGGGGGTCCAGCCCCAGCATTTT. V gene TRBV3-1 (or the pseudogene TRBV3-2) combines with J gene TRBJ1-5; tentative D call: TRBD1 (5 bases). Germline CDR1 LGHDT, CDR2 YNNKEL (reference sequence). The V end was cut by 0 bases, the J end by 7 bases, with 10 bases between. The CDR3 runs 14 residues.

This clone showed up just once. Here the CDR3 reads CASSQGSPPRANVLTF. CDR3 nucleotide sequence: TGTGCCAGCAGCCAAGGAAGCCCGCCGCGGGCCAACGTCCTGACTTTC. J is TRBJ2-6 and V is TRBV14; D gene unclear. Germline values: CDR1 SGHDN, CDR2 FVKESK. The CDR3 sequence is 16 residues long. Trimming cost V 1 base and J 5 bases, with 12 bases left between them.

CDR3 DNA: TGTGCCAGCAGCTTAACTCAACCCTCTACCGGGGAGCTGTTTTTT. It codes for CASSLTQPSTGELFF. The chain combines TRBV7-2 with TRBJ2-2; no clear D gene. V was pared by 2 bases and J by 5 bases, with 12 bases between. CDR3 length equals 15 residues. Germline CDR1 and CDR2: SGHTA and FQGNSA.

This chain connects TRBV18 to TRBJ1-2; 12 nucleotides match TRBD1. J gave up 7 bases and V 3 bases, and 6 bases lay outside the gene matches. CDR3 length: 15 amino acids. Germline CDR1 reads KGHSH; CDR2 reads LQKENI. The DNA of the CDR3 is TGTGCCAGCTCACCGCCGGGACAGGGGGCGTCTGGCTACACCTTC. It specifies CASSPPGQGASGYTF. The entire variable domain, with the rest obtained from reference TRBV18 and TRBJ1-2, is as follows: NAGVMQNPRHLVRRRGQEARLRCSPMKGHSHVYWYRQLPEEGLKFMVYLQKENIIDESGMPKERFSAEFPKEGPSILRIQQVVRGDSAAYFCASSPPGQGASGYTFGSGTRLTVV.

This chain links TRBV27 with TRBJ1-5; tentatively, D is TRBD1 (5 bases). Per the germline V gene, CDR1 is MNHEY and CDR2 is SMNVEV (reference sequence). The V gene lost 3 bases and the J gene lost 4 bases, with 10 bases spanning the gap. The CDR3 spans 14 residues. CDR3 sequence reads: CASSFKAGNQPQHF. The DNA of the CDR3 is TGTGCCAGCAGTTTTAAGGCAGGGAATCAGCCCCAGCATTTT.

The chain uses TRBV7-2 and TRBJ2-3; the D is unclear. V was pared by 5 bases and J by 1 base, with 10 bases between. Germline-derived CDR1 and CDR2 are SGHTA and FQGNSA. This CDR3 is built from 14 residues. CDR3 sequence reads: CASSTPSGTDTQYF. CDR3 bases: TGTGCCAGCAGCACTCCCAGCGGCACAGATACGCAGTATTTT.

The V gene is TRBV5-1, the J gene TRBJ2-7, with TRBD1 matching 8 bases. The CDR3 has 14 amino acids. Trimming took 3 bases from V and 6 from J; bases not matched to a gene: 8. Germline lookup yields CDR1 SGHRS and CDR2 YFSETQ. The CDR3 loop is CASSSLGQGTEQYF. DNA of the CDR3: TGCGCCAGCAGCTCGCTAGGACAGGGAACCGAGCAGTACTTC.

This chain connects TRBV2 to TRBJ2-5; 7 positions match TRBD2. The CDR3 consists of 14 residues. Trimming at V came to 4 bases and at J to 5 bases, leaving 7 bases not matched to a gene. The germline V gene has CDR1 SNHLY and CDR2 FYNNEI. The DNA of the CDR3 is TGTGCCAGCAGTGGGACACTGGGGGGGGAGACCCAGTACTTC. Translated, it gives CASSGTLGGETQYF.

This clone was counted a few times. This chain joins TRBV18 and TRBJ1-1; a possible D gene is TRBD1 (5 bases). This CDR3 is built from 13 residues. CDR1 is KGHSH and CDR2 is LQKENI in the germline V gene. Trimming took off 8 bases at V and 0 bases at J, with 10 bases between the two ends. The CDR3 spells CASLVGVNTEAFF. Written as DNA, the CDR3 is TGTGCCAGCCTCGTAGGGGTGAACACTGAAGCTTTCTTT.

The chain combines TRBV13 with TRBJ1-3; no definite D call. The CDR3 covers 15 residues. The V end lost 1 base, the J end lost 0 bases, and 7 bases lay between the germline ends. Germline V gene data show CDR1 as PRHDT and CDR2 as FYEKMQ (reference sequence). CDR3 residues: CASSLVASSGNTIYF. The CDR3 nucleotides are TGTGCCAGCAGCTTAGTAGCCTCCTCTGGAAACACCATATATTTT. Supplemented by reference TRBV13 and TRBJ1-3, the full variable domain reads AAGVIQSPRHLIKEKRETATLKCYPIPRHDTVYWYQQGPGQDPQFLISFYEKMQSDKGSIPDRFSAQQFSDYHSELNMSSLELGDSALYFCASSLVASSGNTIYFGEGSWLTVV.

This clone was observed a single time. The genes are TRBV19 and TRBJ2-2; D remains unclear. Germline assignment: CDR1 LNHDA and CDR2 SQIVND (reference sequence). The CDR3 is 13 amino acids. The germline V and J ends were trimmed by 9 bases and 2 bases, with 10 bases remaining between them. Written as DNA, the CDR3 is TGTGCCAGCCGTCCTCCCAACACCGGGGAGCTGTTTTTT. As protein: CASRPPNTGELFF.

The chain links TRBV5-5 to TRBJ2-1; D possibly corresponds to TRBD2 (5 bases). Trimming left V 0 bases short and J 5 bases short, with 12 bases between. Germline assignment: CDR1 SGHKS and CDR2 YYEKEE (reference sequence). The CDR3 is made up of 15 amino acids. Written as DNA, the CDR3 is TGTGCCAGCAGCTTGGACCTAGCTCGGCACAATGAGCAGTTCTTC. Its translation is CASSLDLARHNEQFF.

The CDR3 region has the DNA TGCGCCAGTAAGGTGGGAGCCTCGAACACTGAAGCTTTCTTT. It encodes CASKVGASNTEAFF. The chain joins TRBV5-1 to TRBJ1-1; D unresolved. CDR3 length equals 14 residues. Germline loops: CDR1 SGHRS, CDR2 YFSETQ. Trimming stripped 8 bases from V and 1 base from J, with 15 bases between.

The chain uses TRBV5-6 and TRBJ1-1, with TRBD1 identical over 8 bases. J gave up 11 bases and V 1 base, and 4 bases lay outside the gene matches. Germline assignment: CDR1 SGHDT and CDR2 YYEEEE. The CDR3 has 12 residues. Here the CDR3 DNA reads TGTGCCAGCAGCTTGAAGCAGGGGGCGGCTTTCTTT. It is translated as CASSLKQGAAFF. Filled out from reference TRBV5-6 and TRBJ1-1, the complete variable domain reads DAGVTQSPTHLIKTRGQQVTLRCSPKSGHDTVSWYQQALGQGPQFIFQYYEEEERQRGNFPDRFSGHQFPNYSSELNVNALLLGDSALYLCASSLKQGAAFFGQGTRLTVV.

The chain couples TRBV30 to TRBJ2-7, with D tentatively TRBD1 (6 bases). The CDR3 spans 14 residues. Trimming pared 4 bases from V and 0 bases from J, leaving 13 bases between. Germline values: CDR1 GTSNPN, CDR2 SVGIG (reference sequence). CDR3 amino acids: CAWNPGVSSYEQYF. The CDR3 nucleotides read TGTGCCTGGAATCCAGGGGTGAGCTCCTACGAGCAGTACTTC.

The V call is TRBV30, the J call TRBJ1-4; TRBD1 might be the D (5 bases). CDR1 GTSNPN and CDR2 SVGIG come from the germline V gene (reference sequence). Deletions cut 1 base from V and 2 bases from J, with 11 bases between. The CDR3 length is 15 residues. This chain's CDR3 is CAWSGGLSTNEKLFF. In DNA, the CDR3 is TGTGCCTGGAGTGGGGGACTCTCTACTAATGAAAAACTGTTTTTT.

This chain connects TRBV6-2 or TRBV6-3 to TRBJ2-7, with D maybe TRBD1 (6 bases). V lost 4 bases and J 5 bases, leaving 15 bases between the germline ends. This CDR3 contains 14 residues. Germline V gene data show CDR1 as MNHEY and CDR2 as SVGEGT. CDR3: CASSFLGGVNEQYF. The CDR3 DNA sequence: TGTGCCAGCAGTTTTCTTGGGGGCGTCAACGAGCAGTACTTC.

This clone was seen only once. The V gene is TRBV4-1, the J gene TRBJ2-1, with 14 bases fitting TRBD2. CDR3 length equals 15 residues. Trimming took 3 bases from V and 8 from J; bases not matched to a gene: 3. CDR1 is MGHRA and CDR2 is YSYEKL in the germline V gene. The CDR3 coding sequence is TGCGCCAGCAGCCAGGGACTAGCGGGAGTGGATGAGCAGTTCTTC. This gives the protein CASSQGLAGVDEQFF.

The V gene is TRBV11-3, the J gene TRBJ1-5; 9 nucleotides agree with TRBD1. This CDR3 contains 19 residues. V was pared by 6 bases and J by 0 bases, with 15 bases of the junction left unmatched. Germline lookup yields CDR1 SGHNT and CDR2 YENEEA. CDR3 nucleotides: TGTGCCAGCAGTACGAACACAGGGGGCGCGTCGGTTAGCAATCAGCCCCAGCATTTT. This sequence encodes CASSTNTGGASVSNQPQHF.

The chain carries TRBV11-3 and TRBJ2-7; possibly TRBD1 for D (6 bases). V lost 0 bases and J 5 bases, leaving 8 bases between the germline ends. The CDR3 totals 13 residues. The germline V gene encodes CDR1 SGHNT and CDR2 YENEEA. The CDR3 is CASSLEEGDEQYF. The CDR3 DNA reads TGTGCCAGCAGCTTAGAAGAGGGGGACGAGCAGTACTTC.

J is TRBJ1-3 and V is TRBV19, with D unclear. V was clipped by 4 bases and J by 0 bases, with 10 bases between them. There are 15 residues in the CDR3. CDR1 is LNHDA and CDR2 is SQIVND in the germline V gene (reference sequence). The CDR3, as DNA: TGTGCCAGTAGTAAGCTTGGAGCCTCTGGAAACACCATATATTTT. Its protein is CASSKLGASGNTIYF.

The rearrangement links TRBV15 to TRBJ2-1; possible D gene TRBD1, 6 bases. The germline CDR1 and CDR2 sequences are LNHNV and YYDKDF (reference sequence). This CDR3 contains 15 residues. The V end was cut by 2 bases, the J end by 8 bases, with 16 bases between. For the CDR3, the DNA is TGTGCCACCAGCAGACGGGGCAGGGGTGTCGATGAGCAGTTCTTC. Amino acid sequence: CATSRRGRGVDEQFF.

The chain joins TRBV7-8 to TRBJ1-1; D may be TRBD1 (5 bases). This CDR3 contains 17 residues. V was shortened by 3 bases and J by 4 bases, with 21 bases between the two germline ends. In germline, CDR1 is SGHVS, CDR2 FQNEAQ. CDR3 in DNA: TGTGCCAGCAGCTTCCAGGGCCGCCCGGAGATGAGCACTGAAGCTTTCTTT. Translation: CASSFQGRPEMSTEAFF.